This record looks at one T cell receptor beta chain sequence and its context. The antigen this receptor binds is unknown. Base quality data are lacking; no much larger clone is found one base away. The sample originates from a study of beta chain features in type 1 diabetes (dated 2018 in TCRdb). Background on the whole study: Mean age, gender distribution, total cell number and subset yield did not differ between patients and healthy donors. A total of under 140,000,000 sorted cells were examined across all samples, and the number of cells per subset was strongly correlated with RNA yield. The study compared TCRB repertoires of sorted circulating CD4+ T cell subsets between recently diagnosed type 1 diabetes patients and matched healthy donors. Whereas all 30 or so donors provided naive and central memory subsets, regulatory and stem cell-like memory subsets were isolated from just 8 patients and about 8 healthy donors. Results the study describes overall, beyond this receptor: Because cDNA was sequenced instead of genomic DNA, activated cells with high expression could be over-represented, although the groups did not differ in activation or CD3 levels. A moderate but significant shortening of TCRB CDR3 length was observed in type 1 diabetes patients in all four CD4+ subsets. PCR might favor shorter templates, but patient and control samples were amplified and corrected together, so any skew would affect both groups equally. HLA sub-analyses involved small numbers of individuals, so any influence of HLA type on TCRB rearrangement remained unresolved. Fewer insertions and more nucleotide deletions at VDJ recombination sites were observed in patients with type 1 diabetes, implying thymic rearrangement abnormalities. The naive, central memory and regulatory TCRB repertoires appeared to resemble one another more closely among patients than among healthy donors.

Each donor gave one peripheral blood draw, around 0.12 L on average, collected into heparinised tubes. A BD FACSAria II was used to sort naive, central memory, regulatory and stem cell-like memory CD4+ T cells with a panel that included CD45RO, CCR7, CD25, CD127, CD95 and CD27. A purity above 95% was achieved for all sorted populations. PBMCs were separated immediately by Lymphoprep density gradient centrifugation and were stained directly, without being cultured. Samples were stained and sorted in pairs, with one healthy donor and one patient per experiment, so that batch effects were minimized. The entire amount of isolated RNA was reverse transcribed using the High Capacity cDNA Reverse Transcription Kit, so the sequenced TCRB transcripts were expressed ones. Naive, central memory and regulatory T cell samples underwent deep immunoSEQ sequencing, averaging around 3.9 million total reads per sample. After sorted cells were lysed in RLT buffer, RNA was extracted with DNase-treated RNeasy Micro or Mini kits, with the choice depending on cell number. To prevent cross-contamination, every cell subset was processed on its own, while patient and healthy donor samples were processed together. Using the immunoSEQ multiplex PCR, TCRB sequences were amplified from cDNA into 87-bp fragments spanning the CDR3 region. Amplicons were sequenced on the Illumina HiSeq platform. In the source study's methods: PCR bias was corrected computationally using synthetic template baselines, and reads within Hamming distance 2 were collapsed, with unmergeable singletons discarded. Reads were aligned against IMGT to assign V, D and J genes, CDR3 length and insertions or deletions at six rearrangement sites. Within each subset, clonotype counts were normalized to sorted cell number, after which true diversity and Gini coefficients were computed with the tcR R package. Repertoire sharing was quantified using the overlap coefficient calculated on TCRB nucleotide sequences. Out-of-frame TCRB sequences from naive cells were analyzed to stand in for the pre-selection repertoire. TCRdb provides this immuneACCESS table in a form limited to in-frame rearrangements. Some clones are lacking; in checked studies, under half of them reflect an unresolved V gene, and why the rest are absent is not known. V and J calls and clone size come straight from that table; D and trimming were deduced from the DNA. The sample table shows more than 550,000 clones, and over 12% are seen once. The top ten constitute 0.03% to 0.04% of the sample.

Sequences MNHEY (CDR1) and SMNVEV (CDR2) are obtained from the germline V gene (reference sequence). Taken from cysteine to phenylalanine, the CDR3 has 17 residues. Kept here is only the CDR3 DNA, which spans 51 bases and is read in frame from base 1. Trimming accounts for 0 bases at V and 0 bases at J, while the number of junction bases matched to no gene is 5. The chain was built from TRBV27 and TRBJ2-1; 7 junctional bases match TRBD1. The clonotype was recovered from a young man with type 1 diabetes. The sample was naive CD4+ T cells from blood. The cell subset or site label for this specimen denotes: true naive CD4+ T cells. For the CDR3, the sequence is CASSLSPRQGSYNEQFF. The nucleotides are TGTGCCAGCAGTTTATCACCCAGACAGGGCTCCTACAATGAGCAGTTCTTC.